Listed here is a single TCR beta chain. The antigen is not known. Investigators reverse transcribed all isolated RNA, so they sequenced expressed TCRB transcripts. Sequencing was performed with immunoSEQ multiplex PCR; in TCRdb, only in-frame clones are kept and a portion is missing. The sample lists about 170,000 clones; about 7.8% were seen once. Germline CDR1 and CDR2: SGHRS and YFSETQ. This CDR3 contains 16 residues. This sample was taken from a study of beta chain features in type 1 diabetes. Study summary: The patients were much like the healthy donors in age, gender and cell yields. Notes on the study in general: Whether TCRB rearrangement is influenced by HLA type was left unresolved in this analysis. All four CD4+ subsets of Type 1 diabetes patients contained TCRB CDR3s that were moderately but significantly shorter. Type 1 diabetes patients had VDJ junctions that carried fewer insertions and more deletions.

The V gene is TRBV5-1, the J gene TRBJ2-5, with D maybe TRBD1 (6 bases). The last part of the DNA fits TRBJ2-7 better; the J call may be wrong. This TCR was recovered from a middle-aged woman with type 1 diabetes. Sequenced input: central memory CD4+ T cells from blood. The CDR3 nucleotides are TGCGCCAGCAGCCTCACCTCTGACAGGTATACCTACGAGCAGTACTTC. It yields the protein CASSLTSDRYTYEQYF.